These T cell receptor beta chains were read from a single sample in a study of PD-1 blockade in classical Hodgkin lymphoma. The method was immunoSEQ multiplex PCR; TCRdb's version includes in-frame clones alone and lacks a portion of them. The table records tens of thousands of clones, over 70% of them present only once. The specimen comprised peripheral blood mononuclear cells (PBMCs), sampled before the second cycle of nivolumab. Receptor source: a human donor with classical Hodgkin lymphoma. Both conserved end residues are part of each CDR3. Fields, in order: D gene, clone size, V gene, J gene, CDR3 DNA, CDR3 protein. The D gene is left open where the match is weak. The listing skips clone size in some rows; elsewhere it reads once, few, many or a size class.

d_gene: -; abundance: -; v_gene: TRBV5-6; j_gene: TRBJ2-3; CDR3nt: TGTGCCAGCAGCTTGGCCAGCACAGATACGCAGTATTTT; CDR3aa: CASSLASTDTQYF
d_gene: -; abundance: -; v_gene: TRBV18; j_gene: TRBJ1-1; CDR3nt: TGTGCCACCCAACGGGACGACCATGGGAACACTGAAGCTTTCTTT; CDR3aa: CATQRDDHGNTEAFF
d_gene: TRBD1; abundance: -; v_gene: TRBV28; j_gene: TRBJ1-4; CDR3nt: TGTGCCAGCAGTGGGACGTGGACAGGGGGCAATGAAAAACTGTTTTTT; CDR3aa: CASSGTWTGGNEKLFF
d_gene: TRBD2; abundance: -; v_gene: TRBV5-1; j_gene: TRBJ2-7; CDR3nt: TGCGCCAGCAGCCCAGCTTACGGGAGGGGCTACGAGCAGTACTTC; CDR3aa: CASSPAYGRGYEQYF
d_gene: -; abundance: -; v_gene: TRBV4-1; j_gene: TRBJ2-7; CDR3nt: TGCGCCAGCAGCCAAGAAGGGACGGGCTATCATGGCGAGCAGTACTTC; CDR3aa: CASSQEGTGYHGEQYF
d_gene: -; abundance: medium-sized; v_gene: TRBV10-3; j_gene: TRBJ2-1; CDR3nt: TGTGCCATAGGGCGGAGTGGTGCTGAGCAGTTCTTC; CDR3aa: CAIGRSGAEQFF
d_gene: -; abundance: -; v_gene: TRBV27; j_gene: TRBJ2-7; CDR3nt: TGTGCCAGCATTCCTACGGGCAGGGGTTATCCCTACGAGCAGTACTTC; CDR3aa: CASIPTGRGYPYEQYF
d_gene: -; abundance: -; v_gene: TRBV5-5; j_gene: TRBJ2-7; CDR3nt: TGTGCCAGCAGCTTGGCCGAACGGATCTACGAGCAGTACTTC; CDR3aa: CASSLAERIYEQYF
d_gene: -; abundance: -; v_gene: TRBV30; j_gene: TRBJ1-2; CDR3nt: TGTGCCTGGAGACAGGTGACTAACTATGGCTACACCTTC; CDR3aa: CAWRQVTNYGYTF
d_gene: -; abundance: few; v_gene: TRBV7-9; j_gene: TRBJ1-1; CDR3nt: TGTGCCAGCAGCTTAGAGGGTCGGGGCACTGAAGCTTTCTTT; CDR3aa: CASSLEGRGTEAFF
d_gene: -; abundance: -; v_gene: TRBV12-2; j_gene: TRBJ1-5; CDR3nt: TGTGCAAGTCGCCCGGGACAGCGACGCTCTTATAGCAATCAGCCCCAGCATTTT; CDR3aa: CASRPGQRRSYSNQPQHF
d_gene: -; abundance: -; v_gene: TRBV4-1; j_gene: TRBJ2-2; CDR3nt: TGCGCCAGCAAGGGGGATGGTTTTTTCGACACCGGGGAGCTGTTTTTT; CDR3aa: CASKGDGFFDTGELFF
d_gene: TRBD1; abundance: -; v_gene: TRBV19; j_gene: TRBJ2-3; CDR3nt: TGTGCCAGTAGTATGCTTTGGTCGGGACAGGGGGCAGATACGCAGTATTTT; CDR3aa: CASSMLWSGQGADTQYF
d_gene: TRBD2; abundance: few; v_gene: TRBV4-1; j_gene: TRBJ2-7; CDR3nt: TGCGCCAGCAGCCCCGATGAAAGGGAGGGATCCTACGAGCAGTACTTC; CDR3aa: CASSPDEREGSYEQYF
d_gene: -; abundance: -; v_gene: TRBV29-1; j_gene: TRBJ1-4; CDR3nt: TGCAGCGTCAGCCGGCTTACTAATGAAAAACTGTTTTTT; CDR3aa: CSVSRLTNEKLFF
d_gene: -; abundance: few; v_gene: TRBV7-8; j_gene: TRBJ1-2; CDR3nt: TGTGCCAGCAGCTCCCTTTCCTATGGCTACACCTTC; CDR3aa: CASSSLSYGYTF
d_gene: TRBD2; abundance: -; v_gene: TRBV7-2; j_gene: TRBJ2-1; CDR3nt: TGTGCCAGCAGCGGTCTACTAGCGGGCAAGGGATCCTACAATGAGCAGTTCTTC; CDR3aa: CASSGLLAGKGSYNEQFF
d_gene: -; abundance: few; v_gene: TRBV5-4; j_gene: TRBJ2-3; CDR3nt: TGTGCCAGCAGCTTCGGCACAGATACGCAGTATTTT; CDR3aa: CASSFGTDTQYF
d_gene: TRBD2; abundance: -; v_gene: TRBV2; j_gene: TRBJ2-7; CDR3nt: TGTGCCAGCAAAGCGGGGCACTCCTACGAGCAGTACTTC; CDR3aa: CASKAGHSYEQYF
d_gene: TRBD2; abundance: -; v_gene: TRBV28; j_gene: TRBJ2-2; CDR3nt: TGTGCCACCATTAGCGGGGGGCCGGGCACCGGGGAGCTGTTTTTT; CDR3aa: CATISGGPGTGELFF
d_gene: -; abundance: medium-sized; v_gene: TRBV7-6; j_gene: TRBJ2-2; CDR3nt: TGTGCCAGCAGCCGATACAAGGGGGGAACCGGGGAGCTGTTTTTT; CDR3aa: CASSRYKGGTGELFF
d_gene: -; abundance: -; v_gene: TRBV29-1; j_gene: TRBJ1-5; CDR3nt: TGCAGCTTCCGGGACGGCAATCAGCCCCAGCATTTT; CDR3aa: CSFRDGNQPQHF
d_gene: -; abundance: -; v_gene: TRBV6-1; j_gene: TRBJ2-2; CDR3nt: TGTGCCAGCACTCCACATGGAGGGGACACCGGGGAGCTGTTTTTT; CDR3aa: CASTPHGGDTGELFF
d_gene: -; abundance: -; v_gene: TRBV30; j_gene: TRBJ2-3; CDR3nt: TGTGCCTGGAGCGAGTCACATACGCAGTATTTT; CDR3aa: CAWSESHTQYF
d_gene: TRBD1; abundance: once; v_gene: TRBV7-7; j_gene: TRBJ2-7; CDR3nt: TGTGCCAGCAGCCGAGGACAGGGGGCTTCGTACGAGCAGTACTTC; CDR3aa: CASSRGQGASYEQYF
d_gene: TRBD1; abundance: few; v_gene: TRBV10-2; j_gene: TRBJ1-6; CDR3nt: TGCGCCAGCAGTGCATTGCAGGGGGATATGGATTCACCCCTCCACTTT; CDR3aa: CASSALQGDMDSPLHF
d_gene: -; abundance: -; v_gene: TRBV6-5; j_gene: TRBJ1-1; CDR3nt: TGTGCCAGCACCCCACTGACCGACAAAGTGATTATGGCTTTCTTT; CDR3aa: CASTPLTDKVIMAFF
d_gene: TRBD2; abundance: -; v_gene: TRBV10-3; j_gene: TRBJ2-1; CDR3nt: TGTGCCATCCTCTCAAGCGGGAGCGGGAATGAGCAGTTCTTC; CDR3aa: CAILSSGSGNEQFF
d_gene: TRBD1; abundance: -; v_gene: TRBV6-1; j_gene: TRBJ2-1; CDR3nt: TGTGCCAGCAGTGCTCGACAGGGCCGAGACAATGAGCAGTTCTTC; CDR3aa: CASSARQGRDNEQFF
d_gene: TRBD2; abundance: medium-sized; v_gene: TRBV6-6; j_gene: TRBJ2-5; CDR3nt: TGTGCCAGCTCACTAGCGGGACCTGAGACCCAGTACTTC; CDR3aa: CASSLAGPETQYF
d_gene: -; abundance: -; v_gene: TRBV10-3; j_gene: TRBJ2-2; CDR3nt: TGTGCCATCAGTGAGGGGATGCAGGGCACCGGGGAGCTGTTTTTT; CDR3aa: CAISEGMQGTGELFF
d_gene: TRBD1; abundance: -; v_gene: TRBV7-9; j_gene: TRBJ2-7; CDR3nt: TGTGCCAGCAGCCCGGGACAGGGGAGGTACGAGCAGTACTTC; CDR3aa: CASSPGQGRYEQYF
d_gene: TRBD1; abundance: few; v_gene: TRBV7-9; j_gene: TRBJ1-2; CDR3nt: TGTGCCAGCAGCTTAGCTCGTACAGGGGGTGGTGGCTACACCTTC; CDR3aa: CASSLARTGGGGYTF
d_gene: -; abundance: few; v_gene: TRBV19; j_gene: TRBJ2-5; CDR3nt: TGTGCCAGTAGTATCGCCAGGTGGGGGCAAGAGACCCAGTACTTC; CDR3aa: CASSIARWGQETQYF
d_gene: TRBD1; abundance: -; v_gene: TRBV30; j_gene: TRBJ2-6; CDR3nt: TGTGCCTGCACAGACCGACAGGGGAACTCTGGGGCCAACGTCCTGACTTTC; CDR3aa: CACTDRQGNSGANVLTF
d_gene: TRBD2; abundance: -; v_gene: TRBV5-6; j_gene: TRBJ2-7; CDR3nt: TGTGCCAGCAGCTCGGGACTAGGGAAATACGAGCAGTACTTC; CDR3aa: CASSSGLGKYEQYF
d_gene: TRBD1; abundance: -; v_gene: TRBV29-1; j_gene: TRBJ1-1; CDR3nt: TGCAGCGTTGTCCTGGGACAGGGTGCTGAAGCTTTCTTT; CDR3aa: CSVVLGQGAEAFF